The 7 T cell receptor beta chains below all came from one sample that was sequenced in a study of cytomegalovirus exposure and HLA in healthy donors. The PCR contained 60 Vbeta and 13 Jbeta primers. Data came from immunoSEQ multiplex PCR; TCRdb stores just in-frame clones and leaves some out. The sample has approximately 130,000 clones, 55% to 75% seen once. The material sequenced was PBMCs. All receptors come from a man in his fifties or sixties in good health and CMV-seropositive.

As DNA, the CDR3 is TGCGCCAGCGGACTAGCGGGGGGTGCAGGTGGCGAGCAGTTCTTC. It codes for CASGLAGGAGGEQFF. The chain joins TRBV5-1 to TRBJ2-1, with TRBD2 identical over 14 bases. CDR1 is SGHRS, CDR2 YFSETQ, per germline. The CDR3 has 15 residues. V shed 7 bases, J shed 10 bases, and the junction held 10 bases outside the gene matches.

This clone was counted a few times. CDR3: CASSFRSGGAVKDTQYF. CDR3 sequence (DNA): TGTGCCAGCAGCTTCCGTAGTGGCGGGGCCGTTAAAGATACGCAGTATTTT. The J gene is TRBJ2-3, the V gene TRBV5-4; D is perhaps TRBD2 (6 bases). CDR1 SGHNT and CDR2 YYREEE come from the germline V gene (reference sequence). With 2 bases removed from V and 5 bases from J, the gap between germline ends came to 21 bases. This CDR3 spans 17 amino acids.

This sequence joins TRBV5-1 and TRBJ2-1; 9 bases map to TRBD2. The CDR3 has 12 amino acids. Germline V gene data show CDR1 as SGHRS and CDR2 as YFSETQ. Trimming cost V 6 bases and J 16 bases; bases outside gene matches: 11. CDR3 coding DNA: TGCGCCAGCACCCCCCCAAGCGGGAGGCCTTTCTTC. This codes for CASTPPSGRPFF.

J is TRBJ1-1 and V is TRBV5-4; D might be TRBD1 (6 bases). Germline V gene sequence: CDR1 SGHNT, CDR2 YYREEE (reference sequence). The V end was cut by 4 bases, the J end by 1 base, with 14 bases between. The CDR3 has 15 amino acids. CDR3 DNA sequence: TGTGCCAGCAGCCGCGGGGGCGTTCGGAACACTGAAGCTTTCTTT. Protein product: CASSRGGVRNTEAFF.

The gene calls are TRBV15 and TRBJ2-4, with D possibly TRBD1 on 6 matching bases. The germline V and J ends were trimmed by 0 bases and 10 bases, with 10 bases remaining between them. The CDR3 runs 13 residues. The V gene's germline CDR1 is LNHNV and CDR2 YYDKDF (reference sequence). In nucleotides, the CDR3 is TGTGCCACCAGCAGAGATTTTACAGGGATTCAGTACTTC. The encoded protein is CATSRDFTGIQYF.

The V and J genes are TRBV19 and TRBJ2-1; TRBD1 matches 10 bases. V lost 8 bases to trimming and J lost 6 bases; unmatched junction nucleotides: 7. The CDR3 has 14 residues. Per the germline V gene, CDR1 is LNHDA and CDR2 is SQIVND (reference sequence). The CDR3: CASRRQGASNEQFF. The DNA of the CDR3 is TGTGCCAGTCGACGACAGGGGGCAAGCAATGAGCAGTTCTTC.

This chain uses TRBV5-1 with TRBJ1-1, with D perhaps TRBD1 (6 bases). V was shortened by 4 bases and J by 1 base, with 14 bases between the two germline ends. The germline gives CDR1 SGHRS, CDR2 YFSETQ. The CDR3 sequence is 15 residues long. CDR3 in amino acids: CASSLMDSSNTEAFF. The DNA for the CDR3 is TGCGCCAGCAGCCTGATGGACAGTTCGAACACTGAAGCTTTCTTT.